The sequence of this T cell receptor beta chain was determined in a study of shared clonotypes between healthy human individuals. Assay runs were performed at deep level. Produced via immunoSEQ multiplex PCR; TCRdb's table is partial and in-frame only. The repertoire holds more than 2,000,000 clones, 90% to 95% seen once, with about 0.41% in the top ten. This clone occurred once. The sample carries other DNA sequences with the same CDR3. This CDR3 is 15 amino acids long. Trimming at V came to 4 bases and at J to 2 bases, leaving 7 bases not matched to a gene. Germline values: CDR1 PRHDT, CDR2 FYEKMQ (reference sequence).

The V call is TRBV13, the J call TRBJ1-1, with 7 bases fitting TRBD1. The specimen was naive CD4+ T cells from PBMCs. Specified subset: CD45RA+ positively selected. The receptor was derived from a man aged 18 to 29 in good health. Some clones in this sample may be carry-over from other donors' samples. The CDR3 DNA follows: TGTGCCAGCAGCTCCCCTCGACAGGGCAACACTGAAGCTTTCTTT. Its protein is CASSSPRQGNTEAFF.